This T cell receptor beta chain is drawn from a study of T cell responses to AZD1222 COVID-19 vaccine. Trimming pared 6 bases from V and 1 base from J, leaving 18 bases between. Germline assignment: CDR1 LNHDA and CDR2 SQIVND (reference sequence). The CDR3 contains 16 residues. General study findings and limits: Repertoires were sampled only after the peak T cell response. Donors were mostly white British, more females; clonal diversity possibly underestimated. The study identified only a handful of AZD1222 recipients as seropositive at baseline.

This clone was counted once. Its antigen is as yet unknown. The protocol was immunoSEQ multiplex PCR, while the TCRdb copy is restricted to in-frame clones and leaves out a portion. The sample carries 210,000 or so clones, just over 90% recorded once. The clonotype was recovered from an adult in good health. The sample here was peripheral blood, taken on day 0 of MenACWY control vaccination. The chain uses TRBV19 and TRBJ1-1, with D possibly TRBD1 on 5 matching bases. CDR3 bases: TGTGCCAGTAGATCCCCTCACAGGAGCAAGAACACTGAAGCTTTCTTT. This gives the protein CASRSPHRSKNTEAFF.